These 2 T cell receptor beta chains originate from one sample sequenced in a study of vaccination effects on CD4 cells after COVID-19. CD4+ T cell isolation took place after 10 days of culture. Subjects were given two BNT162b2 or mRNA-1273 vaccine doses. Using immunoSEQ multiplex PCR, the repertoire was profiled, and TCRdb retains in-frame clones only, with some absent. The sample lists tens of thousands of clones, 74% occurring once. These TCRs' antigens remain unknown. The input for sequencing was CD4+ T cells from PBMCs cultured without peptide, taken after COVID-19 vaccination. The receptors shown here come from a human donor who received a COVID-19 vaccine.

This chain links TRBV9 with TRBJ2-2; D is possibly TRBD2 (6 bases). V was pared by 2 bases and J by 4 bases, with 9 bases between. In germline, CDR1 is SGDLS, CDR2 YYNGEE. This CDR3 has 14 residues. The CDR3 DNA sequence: TGTGCCAGCAGCGTGGAGGGGCGCACCGGGGAGCTGTTTTTT. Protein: CASSVEGRTGELFF.

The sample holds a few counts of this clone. The CDR3 spells CASSGKKGREQYV. Here the CDR3 DNA reads TGTGCCAGCAGTGGAAAGAAAGGTCGCGAGCAGTACGTC. The chain uses TRBV6-2 or TRBV6-3 and TRBJ2-7; D remains ambiguous. The germline V and J ends were trimmed by 5 bases and 6 bases, with 14 bases remaining between them. Germline CDR1 and CDR2: MNHEY and SVGEGT. This CDR3 spans 13 amino acids.